The rows below give T cell receptor beta chains drawn from one sample of a study of T cell clones after liver transplantation. Measured with immunoSEQ multiplex PCR; TCRdb has only the in-frame clones, and not every one. The sample includes tens of thousands of clones, 60% to 75% of them seen just once. Sequencing used CD4+ T cells from blood, obtained at the 22-month timepoint. All receptors derive from a human patient who received a liver transplant. Some T cells may trace back to the graft donor. Both conserved end residues are part of each CDR3.

j_call v_call cdr3_aa
TRBJ1-1 TRBV7-8 CASSLARGTQRGTEAFF
TRBJ1-1 TRBV30 CAWSRGGWGTEAFF
TRBJ1-5 TRBV28 CASSLEYRGGGQPQHF
TRBJ1-4 TRBV19 CASTVRSLHEKLFF
TRBJ1-4 TRBV28 CASSFSSWDRAFEKLFF
TRBJ2-3 TRBV11-2 CASSLVGGSYTDTQYF
TRBJ2-7 TRBV11-2 CASSSNRQIYEQYF
TRBJ2-1 TRBV25-1 CASSDKRGGFNEQFF
TRBJ1-2 TRBV2 CASSPDRVDYGYTF
TRBJ1-1 TRBV19 CASRGQGVSEAFF
TRBJ2-5 TRBV6-5 CASSLQGRTQETQYF
TRBJ2-7 TRBV13 CASSISRQREQYF
TRBJ2-7 TRBV6-5 CASREGQGAGEQYF
TRBJ2-7 TRBV9 CASGTGTQEIRDEQYF
TRBJ2-3 TRBV28 CASSLDPQYF
TRBJ2-7 TRBV6-6 CASRGLAGGSSYEQYF
TRBJ2-1 TRBV4-2 CASSQDRGFEQFF
TRBJ2-1 TRBV19 CASSIEGYTSYNEQFF
TRBJ2-6 TRBV30 CAWSVQSGANVLTF
TRBJ2-3 TRBV29-1 CSVAETSTDTQYF
TRBJ2-1 TRBV19 CASSPGAGEQFF
TRBJ2-5 TRBV6-1 CASCDRGEAQYF
TRBJ1-6 TRBV5-7 CASSPPRGRDSPLHF
TRBJ1-3 TRBV19 CASAPPAFNTIYF
TRBJ1-5 TRBV15 CATSRAKQRSNQPQHF
TRBJ1-2 TRBV29-1 CSVRTGGIYGYTF
TRBJ1-4 TRBV7-2 CASRGQGGEKLFF
TRBJ2-5 TRBV5-6 CASSLDLQETQYF
TRBJ2-5 TRBV5-4 CASSLDSGGAETQYF
TRBJ2-2 TRBV5-4 CASSLGRGGELFF
TRBJ1-1 TRBV15 CATSIMTGETEAFF
TRBJ1-3 TRBV7-2 CASSLDRVGNTIYF
TRBJ2-7 TRBV15 CATSRDLLEYEQYF
TRBJ2-5 TRBV7-3 CASSSGVIETQYF
TRBJ2-3 TRBV5-1 CASSLDSGGTDTQYF
TRBJ2-7 TRBV15 CATSRGDRGGNYEQYF
TRBJ2-3 TRBV29-1 CSVDSAGGLVGHTDTQYF
TRBJ1-1 TRBV6-1 CASSSRGLNTEAFF
TRBJ2-7 TRBV28 CASSIRDRVRPEQYF
TRBJ2-6 TRBV5-1 CASSLSGDGRANVLTF
TRBJ1-1 TRBV6-5 CASSHGTEAFF
TRBJ1-2 TRBV30 CAWVNRGLLNYGYTF
TRBJ2-7 TRBV30 CAWSVSFGQGFYEQYF
TRBJ2-5 TRBV30 CAHGPQETQYF
TRBJ2-1 TRBV11-2 CASSLLNSGFNNEQFF
TRBJ1-4 TRBV7-8 CASRDGGRGYEKLFF
TRBJ2-7 TRBV7-2 CASSFSGVYEQYF
TRBJ1-1 TRBV6-5 CASNEPGTQNTEAFF
TRBJ2-2 TRBV19 CASSQGTNTGELFF
TRBJ2-1 TRBV6-6 CASGKRYNEQFF
TRBJ1-6 TRBV28 CASSLAAGNNSPLHF
TRBJ2-7 TRBV27 CASSTRTGGWEQYF
TRBJ1-3 TRBV7-8 CASSLDMVAGNTIYF